The present T cell receptor beta chain was sequenced within a study of preoperative IRX-2 immunotherapy in early breast cancer. Clones were sequenced by immunoSEQ multiplex PCR, and TCRdb holds only the in-frame ones, with some missing. The data show roughly 26,000 clones, with approximately 75% seen just once and roughly 1.3% held by the top ten. As for treatment: preoperative locoregional IRX-2 cytokine immunotherapy. This phase Ib study tested locoregional IRX-2 cytokine immunotherapy given before surgery. Germline CDR1 LNHNV, CDR2 YYDKDF (reference sequence). This CDR3 spans 14 amino acids. V lost 5 bases and J lost 4, with 15 bases in between.

The chain carries TRBV15 and TRBJ2-7, with D perhaps TRBD1 or TRBD2 (6 bases each). The sequencing here drew on lymph node tissue, taken after IRX-2 immunotherapy. This receptor was taken from a human donor with breast cancer. The CDR3 sequence is CATSAGHVNYEQYF. CDR3 nucleotide sequence: TGTGCCACCAGCGCGGGACACGTGAATTACGAGCAGTACTTC.